This TCR beta chain was documented in a study of Tregs in tolerant kidney transplant recipients. Findings and limits, study-wide: Some patients' samples used different primers over time, so nucleotide sequences weren't comparable. Biological reproducibility was not directly addressed in this study.

After removal of 4 bases from V and 1 base from J, the junction contained 7 bases not matched to a gene. Germline values: CDR1 SGHTS, CDR2 YDEGEE. This CDR3 has 16 residues. Recipient PBMCs carried a CFSE label and met irradiated graft donor PBMCs for six to seven days before FACS sorting. The method was immunoSEQ multiplex PCR; TCRdb's version includes in-frame clones alone and lacks a portion of them. The sample includes about 8,300 clones, about 35% of them seen just once. By sample fraction, this clone is medium-sized. The antigen is unknown. The gene calls are TRBV5-8 and TRBJ2-2; TRBD1 matches at 7 bases. The receptor's source is a human patient who received a combined kidney and bone marrow transplant. This sample comprised CD8+ T cells from blood cultured with allogeneic cells, obtained before the transplant. The CDR3 spells CASSLPDRLNTGELFF. The CDR3, as DNA: TGTGCCAGCAGCCTTCCGGACAGGCTGAACACCGGGGAGCTGTTTTTT.